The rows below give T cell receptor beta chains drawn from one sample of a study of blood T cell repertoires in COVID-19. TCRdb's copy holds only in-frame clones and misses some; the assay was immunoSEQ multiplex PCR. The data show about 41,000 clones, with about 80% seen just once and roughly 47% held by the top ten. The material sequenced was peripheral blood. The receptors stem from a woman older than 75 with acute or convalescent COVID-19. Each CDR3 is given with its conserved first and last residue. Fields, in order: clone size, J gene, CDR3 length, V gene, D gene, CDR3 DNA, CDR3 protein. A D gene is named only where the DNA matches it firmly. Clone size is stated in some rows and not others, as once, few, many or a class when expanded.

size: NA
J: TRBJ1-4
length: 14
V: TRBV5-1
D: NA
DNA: TGCGCCAGCAGCTTGGGAGGGCCTCATGAAAAACTGTTTTTT
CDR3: CASSLGGPHEKLFF

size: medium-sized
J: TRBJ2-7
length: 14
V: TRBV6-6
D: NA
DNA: TGTGCCAGCAGCCCCCGTCAGGGTGCCCTCGAGCAGTACTTC
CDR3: CASSPRQGALEQYF

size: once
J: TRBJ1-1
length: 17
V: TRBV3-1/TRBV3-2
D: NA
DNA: TGTGCCAGCAGCCAAGGACAGCAAAAACCTCTGGGCACTGAAGCTTTCTTT
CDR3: CASSQGQQKPLGTEAFF

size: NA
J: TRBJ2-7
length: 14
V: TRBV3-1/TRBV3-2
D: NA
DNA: TGTGCCAGCAGCGTCACACGGGGGAGAGGCGAGCAGTACTTC
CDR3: CASSVTRGRGEQYF

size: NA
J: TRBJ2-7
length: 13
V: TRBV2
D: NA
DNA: TGTGCCAGCACCGATCTCCTACCCTACGAGCAGTACTTC
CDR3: CASTDLLPYEQYF

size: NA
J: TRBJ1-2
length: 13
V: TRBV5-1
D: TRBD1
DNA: TGCGCCAGCGCATGGGACAGCGGTGATGGCTACACCTTC
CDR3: CASAWDSGDGYTF

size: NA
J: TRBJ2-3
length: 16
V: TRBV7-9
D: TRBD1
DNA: TGTGCCAGCAGCTTAGGAGGACAGGGTCGAACAGATACGCAGTATTTT
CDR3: CASSLGGQGRTDTQYF

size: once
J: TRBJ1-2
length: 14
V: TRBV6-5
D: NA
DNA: TGTGCCAGCACCCCCTCAGGACAGCCCTATGGCTACACCTTC
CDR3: CASTPSGQPYGYTF

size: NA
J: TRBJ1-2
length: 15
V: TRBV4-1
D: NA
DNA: TGCGCCAGCAGCCAGCGGGGGGGTATTGAAGGAGGCTACACCTTC
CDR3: CASSQRGGIEGGYTF

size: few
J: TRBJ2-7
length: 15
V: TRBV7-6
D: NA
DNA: TGTGCCAGCAGCTTTATGGACGGAAGGGGTTACGAGCAGTACTTC
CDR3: CASSFMDGRGYEQYF

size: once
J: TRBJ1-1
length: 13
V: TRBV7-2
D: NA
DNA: TGTGCCAGCAGCTTAGCAGCGAACACTGAAGCTTTCTTT
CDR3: CASSLAANTEAFF

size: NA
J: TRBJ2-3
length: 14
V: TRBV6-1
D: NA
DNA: TGTGCCACCGACCGGGGGAAGAGCACAGATACGCAGTATTTT
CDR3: CATDRGKSTDTQYF

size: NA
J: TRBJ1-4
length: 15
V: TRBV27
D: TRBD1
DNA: TGTGCCAGCAGTTTCCGACAGGGACTTAATGAAAAACTGTTTTTT
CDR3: CASSFRQGLNEKLFF

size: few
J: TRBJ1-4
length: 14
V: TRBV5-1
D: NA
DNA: TGCGCCAGCAGCTTGGGTTGGGAGAATGAAAAACTGTTTTTT
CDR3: CASSLGWENEKLFF

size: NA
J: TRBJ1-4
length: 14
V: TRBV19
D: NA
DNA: TGTGCCAGTTCATATGAGGGCGGAAATGAAAAACTGTTTTTT
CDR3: CASSYEGGNEKLFF

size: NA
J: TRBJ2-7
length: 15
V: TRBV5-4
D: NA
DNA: TGTGCCAGCAGTCCGAACTCGGGACAAGTCTACGAGCAGTACTTC
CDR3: CASSPNSGQVYEQYF

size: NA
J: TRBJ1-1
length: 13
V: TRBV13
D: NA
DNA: TGTGCCAGCAGCCGAGTCGCTTCCAAACGAGGTTTCTTT
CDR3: CASSRVASKRGFF

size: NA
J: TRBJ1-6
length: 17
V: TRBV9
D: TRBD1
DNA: TGTGCCAGCAGCGCCGGACAGGGGGCTGGCTATAATTCACCCCTCCACTTT
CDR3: CASSAGQGAGYNSPLHF

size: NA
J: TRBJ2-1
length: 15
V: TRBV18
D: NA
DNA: TGTGCCAGCTCACCCGCGGAGGGCACCTACAATGAGCAGTTCTTC
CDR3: CASSPAEGTYNEQFF

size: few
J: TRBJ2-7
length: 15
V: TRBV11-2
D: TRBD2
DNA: TGTGCCAGCAGCCCGGGACTAGCGGGGGCCTACGAGCAGTACTTC
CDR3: CASSPGLAGAYEQYF

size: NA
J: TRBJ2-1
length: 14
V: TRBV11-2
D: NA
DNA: TGTGCCAGCAGCTTAGATGACGGGTATAATGAGCAGTTCTTC
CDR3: CASSLDDGYNEQFF

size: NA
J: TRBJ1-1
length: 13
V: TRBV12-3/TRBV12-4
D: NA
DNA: TGTGCCAGCAGGGACCCGAGGGTCCCTGAAGCTTTCTTT
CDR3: CASRDPRVPEAFF

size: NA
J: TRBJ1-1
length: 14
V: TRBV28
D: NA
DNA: TGTGCCAGCAGCCGTCAAAGGGGCGGGGGTGAAGCTTTCTTT
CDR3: CASSRQRGGGEAFF

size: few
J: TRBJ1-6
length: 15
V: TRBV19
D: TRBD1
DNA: TGTGCCAGTAGTTCTTCTGGACAGGGAAAGTCACCCCTCCACTTT
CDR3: CASSSSGQGKSPLHF

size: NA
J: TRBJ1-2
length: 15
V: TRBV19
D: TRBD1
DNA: TGTGCCAGTAGTATCAGTGACAGGGACACCTATGGCTACACCTTC
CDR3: CASSISDRDTYGYTF

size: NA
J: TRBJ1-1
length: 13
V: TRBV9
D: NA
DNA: TGTGCCAGCAGCCCGACGGGGGGGACTGAAGCTTTCTTT
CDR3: CASSPTGGTEAFF

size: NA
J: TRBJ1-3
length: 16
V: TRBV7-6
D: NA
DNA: TGTGCCAGCAGCTTAGCCCCCGGCGGCTCTGGAAACACCATATATTTT
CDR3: CASSLAPGGSGNTIYF

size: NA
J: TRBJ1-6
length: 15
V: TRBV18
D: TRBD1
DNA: TGTGCCAGCTCAGATGCGGGGCAGGGGGATTCACCCCTCCACTTT
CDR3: CASSDAGQGDSPLHF

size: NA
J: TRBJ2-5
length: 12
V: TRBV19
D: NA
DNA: TGTGCCAGTAGTCCGATGGGGGGGACCCAGTACTTC
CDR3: CASSPMGGTQYF

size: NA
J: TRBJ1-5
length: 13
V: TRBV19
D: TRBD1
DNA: TGTGCCAGTAGTGGACAGGCCAATCAGCCCCAGCATTTT
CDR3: CASSGQANQPQHF

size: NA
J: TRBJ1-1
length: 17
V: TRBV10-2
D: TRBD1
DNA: TGCGCCAGCAGTGAGTTCCGGGACAGGGGAGTGAACACTGAAGCTTTCTTT
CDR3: CASSEFRDRGVNTEAFF

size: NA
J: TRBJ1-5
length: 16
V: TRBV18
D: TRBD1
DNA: TGTGCCAGCTCTCCCGGACAGGGTCGAGGCAATCAGCCCCAGCATTTT
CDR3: CASSPGQGRGNQPQHF

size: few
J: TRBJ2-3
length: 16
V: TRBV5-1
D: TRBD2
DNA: TGCGCCAGCAGCACTACTAGCGGGGGGGCCCCAGATACGCAGTATTTT
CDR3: CASSTTSGGAPDTQYF

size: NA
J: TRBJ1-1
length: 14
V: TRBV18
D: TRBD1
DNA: TGTGCCAGCTCCCCCGGACAGGGGGCAGTTGAAGCTTTCTTT
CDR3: CASSPGQGAVEAFF

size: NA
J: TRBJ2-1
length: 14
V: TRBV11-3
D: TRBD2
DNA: TGTGCCAGCAGTTTTAGCGGGGGGGCTTGGGAGCAGTTCTTC
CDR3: CASSFSGGAWEQFF

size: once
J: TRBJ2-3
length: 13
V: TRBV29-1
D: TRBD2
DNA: TGCAGCGTTGCGCGGGGGGTTACAGATACGCAGTATTTT
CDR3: CSVARGVTDTQYF

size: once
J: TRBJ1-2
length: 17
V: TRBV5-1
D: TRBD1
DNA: TGCGCCAGCAGCTTGGCCACCGGGACAGGGAGAGGTTATGGCTACACCTTC
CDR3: CASSLATGTGRGYGYTF

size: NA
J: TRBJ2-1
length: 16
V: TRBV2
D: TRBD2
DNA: TGTGCCAGCAGTGAAGGGAGCGGGGTCTCCTACAATGAGCAGTTCTTC
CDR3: CASSEGSGVSYNEQFF

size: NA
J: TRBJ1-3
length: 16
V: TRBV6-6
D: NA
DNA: TGTGCCAGCAGGGTCCGACAGCTCAACTCTGGAAACACCATATATTTT
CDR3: CASRVRQLNSGNTIYF

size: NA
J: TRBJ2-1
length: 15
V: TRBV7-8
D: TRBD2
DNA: TGTGCCAGCAGTGTTAGCGGGGGGGCGTACAATGAGCAGTTCTTC
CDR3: CASSVSGGAYNEQFF

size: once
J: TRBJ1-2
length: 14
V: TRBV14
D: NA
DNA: TGTGCCAGCAGCCGCCATTCGGTGCTCCGTTTCTACACCTTC
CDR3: CASSRHSVLRFYTF

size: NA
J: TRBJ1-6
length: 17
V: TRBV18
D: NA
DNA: TGTGCCAGCTCACCCCGACAGGAGGATGTTCCTAATTCACCCCTCCACTTT
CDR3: CASSPRQEDVPNSPLHF

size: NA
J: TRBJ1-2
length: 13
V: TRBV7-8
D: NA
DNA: TGTGCCAGCAGCAACAGGGCCCGCTATGGCTACACCTTC
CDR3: CASSNRARYGYTF